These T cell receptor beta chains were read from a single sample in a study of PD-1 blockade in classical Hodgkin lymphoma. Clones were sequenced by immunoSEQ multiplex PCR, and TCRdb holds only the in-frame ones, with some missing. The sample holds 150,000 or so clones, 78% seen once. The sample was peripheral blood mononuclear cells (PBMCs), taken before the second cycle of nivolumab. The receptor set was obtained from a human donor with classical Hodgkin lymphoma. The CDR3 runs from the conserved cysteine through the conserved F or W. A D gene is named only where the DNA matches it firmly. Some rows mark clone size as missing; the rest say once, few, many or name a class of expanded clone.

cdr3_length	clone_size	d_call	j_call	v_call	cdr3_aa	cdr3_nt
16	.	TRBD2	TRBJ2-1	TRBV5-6	CASSHPTSGHYNEQFF	TGTGCCAGCAGCCATCCGACTAGCGGCCACTACAATGAGCAGTTCTTC
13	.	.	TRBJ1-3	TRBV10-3	CAISESDGNTIYF	TGTGCCATCAGTGAGTCTGATGGTAACACCATATATTTT
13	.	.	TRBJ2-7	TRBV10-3	CAISEGHGLEQYF	TGTGCCATCAGTGAGGGGCACGGGCTCGAGCAGTACTTC
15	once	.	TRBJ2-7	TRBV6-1	CASSEYVPRDSEQYF	TGTGCCAGCAGTGAATACGTTCCTCGTGACTCCGAGCAGTACTTC
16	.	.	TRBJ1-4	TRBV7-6	CASSLDRVGQDEKLFF	TGTGCCAGCAGCTTAGACAGGGTGGGCCAAGATGAAAAACTGTTTTTT
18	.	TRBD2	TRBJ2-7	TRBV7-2	CASSRSGLAGGPSYEQYF	TGTGCCAGCAGCCGAAGCGGACTAGCGGGGGGACCGTCCTACGAGCAGTACTTC
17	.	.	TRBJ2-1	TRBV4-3	CASSRGRGTSWSNEQFF	TGCGCCAGCAGCCGAGGAAGGGGTACCTCATGGTCCAATGAGCAGTTCTTC
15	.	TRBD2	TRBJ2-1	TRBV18	CASSPDLSGYNEQFF	TGTGCCAGCTCACCCGACCTTAGCGGGTACAATGAGCAGTTCTTC
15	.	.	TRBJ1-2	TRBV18	CASSSGAGDTYGYTF	TGTGCCAGCTCTTCCGGGGCAGGGGACACCTATGGCTACACCTTC
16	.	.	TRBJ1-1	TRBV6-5	CASSCSYWPLNTEAFF	TGTGCCAGCAGTTGCTCGTACTGGCCCTTGAACACTGAAGCTTTCTTT
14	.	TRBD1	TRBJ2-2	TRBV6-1	CASILGDRPRELFF	TGTGCCAGCATCCTAGGGGACAGGCCCAGGGAGCTGTTTTTT
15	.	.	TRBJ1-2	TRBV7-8	CASSADSHSNYGYTF	TGTGCCAGCAGCGCGGACAGCCATTCTAACTATGGCTACACCTTC
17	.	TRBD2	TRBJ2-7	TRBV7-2	CASTVGSVAGPLYEQYF	TGTGCCAGCACCGTGGGCTCGGTAGCGGGGCCTCTTTACGAGCAGTACTTC
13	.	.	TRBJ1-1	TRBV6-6	CASPRTPNTEAFF	TGTGCCAGCCCCCGGACTCCTAACACTGAAGCTTTCTTT
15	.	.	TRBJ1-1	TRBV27	CASSLREGWDTEAFF	TGTGCCAGCAGTTTACGCGAAGGATGGGACACTGAAGCTTTCTTT
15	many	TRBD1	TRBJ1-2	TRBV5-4	CASSLGTGVFYGYTF	TGTGCCAGCAGCTTGGGGACAGGAGTCTTCTATGGCTACACCTTC
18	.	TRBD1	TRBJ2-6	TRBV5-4	CASSAEQGALAGANVLTF	TGTGCCAGCAGCGCGGAACAGGGGGCTCTTGCTGGGGCCAACGTCCTGACTTTC
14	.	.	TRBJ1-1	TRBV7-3	CASSLGQPDTEAFF	TGTGCCAGCAGCTTAGGTCAGCCTGACACTGAAGCTTTCTTT
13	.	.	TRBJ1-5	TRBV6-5	CASSKTWDQPQHF	TGTGCCAGCAGCAAAACGTGGGATCAGCCCCAGCATTTT
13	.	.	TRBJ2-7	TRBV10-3	CATREGGSYEQYF	TGTGCCACCCGGGAAGGGGGCTCCTACGAGCAGTACTTC
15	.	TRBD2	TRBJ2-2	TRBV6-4	CASRPLAGGTGELFF	TGTGCCAGCAGGCCCCTGGCGGGAGGTACCGGGGAGCTGTTTTTT
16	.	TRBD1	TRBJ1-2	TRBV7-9	CASSLATSTGWYGYTF	TGTGCCAGCAGCTTGGCCACATCGACAGGGTGGTATGGCTACACCTTC